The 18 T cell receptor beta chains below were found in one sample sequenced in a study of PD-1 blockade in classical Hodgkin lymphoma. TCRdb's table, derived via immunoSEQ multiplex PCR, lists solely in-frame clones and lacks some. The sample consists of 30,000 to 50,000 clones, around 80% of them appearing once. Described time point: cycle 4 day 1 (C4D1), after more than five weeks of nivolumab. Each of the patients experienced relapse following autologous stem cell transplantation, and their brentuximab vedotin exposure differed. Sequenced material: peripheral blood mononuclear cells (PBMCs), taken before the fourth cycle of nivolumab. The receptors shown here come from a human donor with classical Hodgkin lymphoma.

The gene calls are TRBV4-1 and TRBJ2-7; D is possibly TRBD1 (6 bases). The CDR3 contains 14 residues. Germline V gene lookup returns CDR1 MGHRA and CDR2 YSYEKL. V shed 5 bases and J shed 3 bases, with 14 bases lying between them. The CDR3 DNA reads TGCGCCAGCAGCGGACAGCTAGGAGGCTACGAGCAGTACTTC. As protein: CASSGQLGGYEQYF.

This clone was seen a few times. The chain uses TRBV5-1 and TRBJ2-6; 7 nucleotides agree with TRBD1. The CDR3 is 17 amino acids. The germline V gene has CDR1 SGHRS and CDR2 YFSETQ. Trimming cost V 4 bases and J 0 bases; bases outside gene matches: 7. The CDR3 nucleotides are TGCGCCAGCAGCAGACAGGGCGAGAGCTCTGGGGCCAACGTCCTGACTTTC. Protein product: CASSRQGESSGANVLTF.

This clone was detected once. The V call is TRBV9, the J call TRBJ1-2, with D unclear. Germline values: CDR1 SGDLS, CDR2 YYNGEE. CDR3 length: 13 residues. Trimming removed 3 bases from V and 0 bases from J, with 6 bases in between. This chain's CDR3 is CASSGGANYGYTF. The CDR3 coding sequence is TGTGCCAGCAGCGGGGGAGCTAACTATGGCTACACCTTC.

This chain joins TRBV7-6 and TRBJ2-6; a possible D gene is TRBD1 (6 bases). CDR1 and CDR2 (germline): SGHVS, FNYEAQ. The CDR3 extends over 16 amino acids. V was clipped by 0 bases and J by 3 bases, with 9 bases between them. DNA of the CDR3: TGTGCCAGCAGCTTAGCGTGGGGGCGTGGGGCCAACGTCCTGACTTTC. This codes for CASSLAWGRGANVLTF.

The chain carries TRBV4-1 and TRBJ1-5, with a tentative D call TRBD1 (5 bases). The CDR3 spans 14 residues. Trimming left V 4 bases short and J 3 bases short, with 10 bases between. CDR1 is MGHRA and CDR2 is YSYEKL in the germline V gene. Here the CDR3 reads CASSRNRINQPQHF. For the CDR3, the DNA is TGCGCCAGCAGCCGGAACAGGATCAATCAGCCCCAGCATTTT.

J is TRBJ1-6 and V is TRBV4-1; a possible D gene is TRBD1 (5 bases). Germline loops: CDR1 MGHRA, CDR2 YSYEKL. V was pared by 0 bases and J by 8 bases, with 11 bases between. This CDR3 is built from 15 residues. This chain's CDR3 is CASSQDPGGDSPLHF. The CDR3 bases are TGCGCCAGCAGCCAAGATCCCGGAGGGGATTCACCCCTCCACTTT.

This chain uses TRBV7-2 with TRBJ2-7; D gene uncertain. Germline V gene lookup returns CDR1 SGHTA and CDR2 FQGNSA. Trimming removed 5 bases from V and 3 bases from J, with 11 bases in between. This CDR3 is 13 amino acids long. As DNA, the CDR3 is TGTGCCAGCAGCCTCCGTCACCACTACGAGCAGTACTTC. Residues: CASSLRHHYEQYF.

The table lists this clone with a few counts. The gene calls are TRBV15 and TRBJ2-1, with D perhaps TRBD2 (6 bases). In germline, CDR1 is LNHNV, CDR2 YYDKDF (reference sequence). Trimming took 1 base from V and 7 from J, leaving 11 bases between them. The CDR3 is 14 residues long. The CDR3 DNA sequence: TGTGCCACCAGCAGAGCTCTAGCGCCAAATGAGCAGTTCTTC. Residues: CATSRALAPNEQFF.

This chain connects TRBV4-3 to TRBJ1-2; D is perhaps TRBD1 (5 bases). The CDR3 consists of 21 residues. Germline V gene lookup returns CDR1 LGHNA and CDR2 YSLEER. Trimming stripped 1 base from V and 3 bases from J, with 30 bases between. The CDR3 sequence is CASSQALGDGLYEQADYGYTF. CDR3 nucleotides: TGCGCCAGCAGCCAAGCCCTTGGTGATGGCCTTTACGAACAGGCCGACTATGGCTACACCTTC.

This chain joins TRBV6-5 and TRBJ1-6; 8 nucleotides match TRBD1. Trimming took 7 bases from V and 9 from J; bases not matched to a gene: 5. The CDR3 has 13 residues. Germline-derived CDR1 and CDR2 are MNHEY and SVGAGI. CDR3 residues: CASTGQGRSPLHF. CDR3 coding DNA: TGTGCCAGCACAGGACAGGGACGTTCACCCCTCCACTTT.

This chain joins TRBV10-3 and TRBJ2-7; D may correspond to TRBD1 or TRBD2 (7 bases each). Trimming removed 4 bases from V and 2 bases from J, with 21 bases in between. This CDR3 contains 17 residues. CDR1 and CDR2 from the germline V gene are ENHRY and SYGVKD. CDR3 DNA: TGTGCCATCAGTGTTTCGTTGGGGGGGACAGAAGCCTACGAGCAGTACTTC. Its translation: CAISVSLGGTEAYEQYF.

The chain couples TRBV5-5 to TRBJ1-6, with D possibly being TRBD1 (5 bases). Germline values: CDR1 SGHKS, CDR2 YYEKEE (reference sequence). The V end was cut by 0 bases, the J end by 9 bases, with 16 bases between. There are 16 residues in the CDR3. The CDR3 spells CASSLDKVRVGSPLHF. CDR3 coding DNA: TGTGCCAGCAGCTTGGACAAAGTCAGGGTTGGTTCACCCCTCCACTTT.

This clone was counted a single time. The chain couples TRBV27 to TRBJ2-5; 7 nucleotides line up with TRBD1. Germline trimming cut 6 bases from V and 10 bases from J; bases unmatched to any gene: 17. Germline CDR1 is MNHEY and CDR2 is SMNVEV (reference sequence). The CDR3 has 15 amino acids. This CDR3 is CASRAIGGPQEDQYF. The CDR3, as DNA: TGTGCCAGCAGAGCAATAGGGGGCCCCCAAGAGGACCAGTACTTC.

CDR3 nucleotide sequence: TGTGCCAGCAGCAAAGCAACGGGGGGATCCTACAATGAGCAGTTCTTC. This sequence encodes CASSKATGGSYNEQFF. V gene TRBV21-1 combines with J gene TRBJ2-1; the D segment call TRBD2 is taken from the table without a DNA check. TRBV21-1 is given as a pseudogene. The CDR3 is made up of 16 amino acids.

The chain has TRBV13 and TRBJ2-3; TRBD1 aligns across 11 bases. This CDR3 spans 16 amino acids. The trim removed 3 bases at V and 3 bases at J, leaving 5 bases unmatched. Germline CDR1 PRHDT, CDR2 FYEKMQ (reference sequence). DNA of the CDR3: TGTGCCAGCAGCTTGGACAGGGGGCTTGGAACAGATACGCAGTATTTT. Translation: CASSLDRGLGTDTQYF. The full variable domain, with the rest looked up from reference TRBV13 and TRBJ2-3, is AAGVIQSPRHLIKEKRETATLKCYPIPRHDTVYWYQQGPGQDPQFLISFYEKMQSDKGSIPDRFSAQQFSDYHSELNMSSLELGDSALYFCASSLDRGLGTDTQYFGPGTRLTVL.

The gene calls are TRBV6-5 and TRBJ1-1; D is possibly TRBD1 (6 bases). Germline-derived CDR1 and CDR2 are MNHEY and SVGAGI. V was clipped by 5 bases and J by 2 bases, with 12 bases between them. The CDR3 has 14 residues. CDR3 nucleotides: TGTGCCAGCAGTCACCGGACAGCAAACACTGAAGCTTTCTTT. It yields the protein CASSHRTANTEAFF.

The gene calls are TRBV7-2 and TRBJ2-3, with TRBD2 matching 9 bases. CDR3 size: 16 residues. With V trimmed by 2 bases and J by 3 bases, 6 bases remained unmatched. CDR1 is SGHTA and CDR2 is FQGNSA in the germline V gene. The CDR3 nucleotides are TGTGCCAGCAGCTTAATGGGCGGGGGGGCGACAGATACGCAGTATTTT. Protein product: CASSLMGGGATDTQYF.

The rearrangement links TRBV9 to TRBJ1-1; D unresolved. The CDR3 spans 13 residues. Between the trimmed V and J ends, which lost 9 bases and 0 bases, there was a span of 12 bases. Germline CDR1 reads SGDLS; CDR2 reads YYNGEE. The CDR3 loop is CATPTSVNTEAFF. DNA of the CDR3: TGTGCCACCCCGACCTCCGTGAACACTGAAGCTTTCTTT.